Described below is a single T cell receptor beta chain sequence and its context. Its antigen is not identified. PCR primers comprised 60 Vbeta and 13 Jbeta primers. The assay was immunoSEQ multiplex PCR, and TCRdb's table has in-frame clones only and misses some. Here the sample spans about 130,000 clones, more than 70% being singletons. These data originate in a study of cytomegalovirus exposure and HLA in healthy donors. Notes on the study in general: On later analysis, the bulk of CMV-associated TCR beta chains appeared to be HLA-restricted.

The CDR3 covers 15 residues. Germline assignment: CDR1 LNHDA and CDR2 SQIVND (reference sequence). V dropped 3 bases and J dropped 2 bases, with 14 bases sitting between them. The gene calls are TRBV19 and TRBJ2-7; perhaps TRBD1 as D (5 bases). The source material was PBMCs. The TCR was taken from a woman in her twenties or thirties in good health and CMV-seropositive. The CDR3 spells CASSIGTPGTYEQYF. For the CDR3, the DNA is TGTGCCAGTAGTATTGGCACCCCAGGGACCTACGAGCAGTACTTC.